These 5 T cell receptor beta chains share one sample of origin, sequenced in a study of human versus mouse CDR3 diversity and MHC coevolution. TCRdb's copy holds only in-frame clones and misses some; the assay was immunoSEQ multiplex PCR. The table records 50,000 to 70,000 clones, around 94% of them present only once. Source material: naive CD4+ T cells from blood. Subset defined: CD45RO-negative CD62L-positive naive CD4 T cells. Every receptor here comes from a person between 60 and 70 years old in good health.

The J gene is TRBJ2-1, the V gene TRBV5-1; possible D gene TRBD2, 6 bases. V lost 2 bases, J lost 6 bases, and 15 bases lay in between. CDR3 length: 15 amino acids. Germline loops: CDR1 SGHRS, CDR2 YFSETQ. CDR3 protein: CASSFGLGTFNEQFF. CDR3 bases: TGCGCCAGCAGCTTTGGGCTCGGGACTTTCAATGAGCAGTTCTTC. Using reference TRBV5-1 and TRBJ2-1 for the parts outside the CDR3, the full variable domain is KAGVTQTPRYLIKTRGQQVTLSCSPISGHRSVSWYQQTPGQGLQFLFEYFSETQRNKGNFPGRFSGRQFSNSRSEMNVSTLELGDSALYLCASSFGLGTFNEQFFGPGTRLTVL.

The chain has TRBV2 and TRBJ2-3, with a tentative D call TRBD1 (6 bases). CDR1 is SNHLY, CDR2 FYNNEI, per germline. The V and J ends lost 5 bases and 3 bases respectively, with 15 bases between them. The CDR3 contains 15 residues. The CDR3 spells CASSSQGQGTDTQYF. CDR3 sequence (DNA): TGTGCCAGCAGTTCCCAGGGGCAGGGGACAGATACGCAGTATTTT.

The gene calls are TRBV10-1 and TRBJ2-1, with 8 nucleotides matching TRBD2. CDR1 and CDR2 (germline): WNHNN, SYGVQD (reference sequence). The V segment lost 0 bases and the J segment 7 bases; nucleotides outside the gene matches: 2. The CDR3 is 14 amino acids. The CDR3 DNA is TGCGCCAGCAGTGAGTCCCCGGGGGGGAATGAGCAGTTCTTC. Residues: CASSESPGGNEQFF.

The rearrangement links TRBV7-3 to TRBJ2-1; 8 bases agree with TRBD2. Germline values: CDR1 SGHTA, CDR2 FQGTGA. This CDR3 is built from 16 residues. Trimming removed 2 bases from V and 4 bases from J; junction bases left unmatched: 7. In DNA, the CDR3 is TGTGCCAGCAGCTTAGCCCCGGGAGGGTCTTACAATGAGCAGTTCTTC. Translating gives CASSLAPGGSYNEQFF.

This chain joins TRBV20-1 and TRBJ2-1, with D hard to call. With 0 bases removed from V and 6 bases from J, the gap between germline ends came to 3 bases. Germline loops: CDR1 DFQATT, CDR2 SNEGSKA (reference sequence). The CDR3 length is 11 residues. CDR3: CSARDFNEQFF. The CDR3 bases are TGCAGTGCTAGAGACTTCAATGAGCAGTTCTTC.